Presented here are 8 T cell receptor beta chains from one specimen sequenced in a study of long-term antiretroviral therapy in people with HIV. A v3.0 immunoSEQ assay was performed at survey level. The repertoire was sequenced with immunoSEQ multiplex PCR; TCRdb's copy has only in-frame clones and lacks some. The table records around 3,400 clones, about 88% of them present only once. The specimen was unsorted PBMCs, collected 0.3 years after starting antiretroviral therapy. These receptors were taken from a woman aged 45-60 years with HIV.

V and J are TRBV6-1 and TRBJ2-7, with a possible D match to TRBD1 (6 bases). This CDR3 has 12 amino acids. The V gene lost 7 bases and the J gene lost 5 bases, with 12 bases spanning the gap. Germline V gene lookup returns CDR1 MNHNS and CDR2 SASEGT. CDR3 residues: CASNQGKDEQYF. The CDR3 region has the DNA TGTGCCAGCAACCAGGGGAAGGACGAGCAGTACTTC.

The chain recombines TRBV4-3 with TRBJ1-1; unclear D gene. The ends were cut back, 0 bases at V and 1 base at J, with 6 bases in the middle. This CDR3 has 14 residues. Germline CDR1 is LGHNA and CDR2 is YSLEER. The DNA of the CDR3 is TGCGCCAGCAGCCAAGAAGCCAGGAACACTGAAGCTTTCTTT. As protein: CASSQEARNTEAFF.

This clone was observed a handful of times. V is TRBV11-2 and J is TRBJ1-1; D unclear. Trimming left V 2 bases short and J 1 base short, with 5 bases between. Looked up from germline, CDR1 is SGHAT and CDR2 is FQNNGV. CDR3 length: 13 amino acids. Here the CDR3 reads CASSLFKNTEAFF. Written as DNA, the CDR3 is TGTGCCAGCAGCTTATTCAAGAACACTGAAGCTTTCTTT.

The CDR3 nucleotides are TGTGCCAGCAGCTCCGGGACCCGACTCGAGCGTGGCTACACCTTC. Amino acid sequence: CASSSGTRLERGYTF. This rearrangement joins TRBV7-3 to TRBJ1-2; D might be TRBD1 (5 bases). Deletions cut 4 bases from V and 7 bases from J, with 19 bases between. CDR3 length equals 15 residues. CDR1 is SGHTA, CDR2 FQGTGA, per germline.

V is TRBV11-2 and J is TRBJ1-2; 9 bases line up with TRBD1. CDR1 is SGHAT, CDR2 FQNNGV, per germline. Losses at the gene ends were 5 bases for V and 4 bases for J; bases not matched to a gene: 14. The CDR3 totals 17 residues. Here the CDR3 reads CASSATGTGKSIYGYTF. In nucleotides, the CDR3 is TGTGCCAGCAGCGCCACCGGGACAGGGAAGTCGATCTATGGCTACACCTTC.

The CDR3 region has the DNA TGTGCCTGGAGTGCTGGAGGAGATACGCAGTATTTT. It translates to CAWSAGGDTQYF. The chain carries TRBV30 and TRBJ2-3, with a tentative D call TRBD2 (5 bases). The V gene's germline CDR1 is GTSNPN and CDR2 SVGIG (reference sequence). V lost 1 base and J 5 bases, leaving 7 bases between the germline ends. This CDR3 region has 12 residues. The full variable domain, in which reference TRBV30 and TRBJ2-3 provide the parts outside the CDR3, is SQTIHQWPATLVQPVGSPLSLECTVEGTSNPNLYWYRQAAGRGLQLLFYSVGIGQISSEVPQNLSASRPQDRQFILSSKKLLLSDSGFYLCAWSAGGDTQYFGPGTRLTVL.

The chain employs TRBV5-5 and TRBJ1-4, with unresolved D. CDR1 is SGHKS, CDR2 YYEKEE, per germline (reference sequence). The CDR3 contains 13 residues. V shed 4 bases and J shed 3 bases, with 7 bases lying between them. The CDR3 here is CASSPRSNEKLFF. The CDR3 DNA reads TGTGCCAGCAGCCCCCGTTCTAATGAAAAACTGTTTTTT.

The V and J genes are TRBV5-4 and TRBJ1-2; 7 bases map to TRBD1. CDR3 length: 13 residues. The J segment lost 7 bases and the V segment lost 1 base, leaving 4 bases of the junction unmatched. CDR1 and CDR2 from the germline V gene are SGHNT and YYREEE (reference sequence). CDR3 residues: CASSLTGVGGYTF. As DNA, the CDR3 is TGTGCCAGCAGCTTGACAGGGGTGGGTGGCTACACCTTC. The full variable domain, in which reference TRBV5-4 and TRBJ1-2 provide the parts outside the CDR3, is ETGVTQSPTHLIKTRGQQVTLRCSSQSGHNTVSWYQQALGQGPQFIFQYYREEENGRGNFPPRFSGLQFPNYSSELNVNALELDDSALYLCASSLTGVGGYTFGSGTRLTVV.